These T cell receptor beta chains were read from a single sample in a study of T cell repertoires in cytomegalovirus infection. The antigens of these receptors remain unknown. TCRdb re-called the reads with MiXCR, one entry per CDR3 protein. This sample has 900,000 to 950,000 distinct CDR3 sequences, with less than 35% found just once. Sequenced material: cultured CD8+ T cells from PBMCs, taken from culture after CMV antigen stimulation. Every receptor here comes from a human donor in good health (CMV status not recorded). Some clones in this sample may be carry-over from other donors' samples. Each CDR3 is given without its conserved first and last residue. A D gene is named only where the DNA matches it firmly. Rows may omit the clone size; those that give it use once, few, many or a size class.

few	TRBV28	TRBJ2-3	TRBD2	ASSLPTQVAGDSTDTQY
few	TRBV5-5	TRBJ2-1	-	ASRPEGSPYNEQF
few	TRBV24-1	TRBJ2-3	-	ATSRGFETGSTDTQY
many	TRBV7-2	TRBJ2-7	-	ASSPRGSVSYEQY
-	TRBV27	TRBJ1-5	TRBD1	ASRGTGGSNQPQH
few	TRBV19	TRBJ2-1	TRBD1	ASSDRGNYNEQF
few	TRBV19	TRBJ2-3	-	ASSTDGENTDTQY
-	TRBV29-1	TRBJ1-1	-	SVQDRAEAF
-	TRBV6-5	TRBJ2-1	TRBD1	ASSYSPTDRAYNEQF
few	TRBV29-1	TRBJ1-2	-	SVEWGADYGYT
-	TRBV7-8	TRBJ1-4	TRBD1	ASSLRQGANEKLF
-	TRBV6-2/TRBV6-3	TRBJ2-3	-	ASSYEVGDPPTDTQY
-	TRBV3-1	TRBJ2-7	-	ASSQDMRTPSNEQY
-	TRBV27	TRBJ2-1	TRBD2	ASRPGLADYNEQF
few	TRBV29-1	TRBJ2-3	TRBD1	SLRPGQGPDTQY
-	TRBV2	TRBJ2-7	-	ASPPRGELSYEQY
many	TRBV4-3	TRBJ2-3	-	ASSQDSGGTDTQY
many	TRBV12-3/TRBV12-4	TRBJ2-3	-	ASSRTSTDTQY
few	TRBV19	TRBJ2-1	-	ASSIPEDNEQF
few	TRBV19	TRBJ1-2	-	ASSNFDRMLSGYT
-	TRBV6-1	TRBJ1-2	-	ASSEALAANYGYT
-	TRBV28	TRBJ1-1	TRBD1	ASSPAGTARGTEAF
-	TRBV23-1	TRBJ1-5	-	ATPPIRSNQPQH
many	TRBV7-2	TRBJ2-5	-	ASSLAGGIPRTQY
-	TRBV27	TRBJ2-1	-	ASTADPYNEQF
-	TRBV5-1	TRBJ1-1	TRBD1	ASRHRGFGTEAF
few	TRBV19	TRBJ1-4	-	ASSIVAAKNEKLF
-	TRBV18	TRBJ2-1	-	ASSPPLDKQF
-	TRBV18	TRBJ2-3	TRBD1	ASSPDRGRTLTDTQY
many	TRBV7-6	TRBJ1-5	-	ASSSSTGQPQH
-	TRBV7-6	TRBJ1-6	-	ASSSPPDGRNSPLH
few	TRBV6-5	TRBJ2-5	-	ASSYSGRFQETQY
few	TRBV12-3/TRBV12-4	TRBJ1-6	-	ASSPDRAPGVVSPLH
-	TRBV20-1	TRBJ2-7	-	SARTQGSLYEQY
once	TRBV14	TRBJ1-6	TRBD1	ASRPGQGRPKNQKVSGGPLH
many	TRBV7-6	TRBJ2-3	TRBD2	ASSSRTSGSTDTQY
few	TRBV7-9	TRBJ2-3	-	ASSLVLERDTQY
few	TRBV12-5	TRBJ2-3	-	ASGLGITGPADTQY
many	TRBV7-2	TRBJ2-1	TRBD2	ASSMTSGYNEQF
-	TRBV27	TRBJ1-2	-	ASSSRDTLNYGYT
few	TRBV6-1	TRBJ1-1	TRBD1	ASSEYGDREWLDEAF